These T cell receptor beta chains were read from a single sample in a study of Ad26.COV2.S vaccination and SARS-CoV-2 variants. The data were produced by immunoSEQ multiplex PCR, yet TCRdb's version contains in-frame clones alone and is incomplete. Among 300,000 to 400,000 clones listed, around 89% were seen once. This specimen consisted of peripheral blood, obtained in a trial of Ad26.COV2.S vaccine versus placebo. The receptors come from a person aged 18-65 years who received the Ad26.COV2.S COVID-19 vaccine or a placebo. Both conserved end residues are part of each CDR3. D genes are given only for firm matches. Size values are once, few and many counts, or a class for expanded clones, and some rows have none.

CDR3 protein,CDR3 DNA,D gene,J gene,V gene,clone size
CASSIRTRNGYTF,TGTGCCAGTAGTATAAGGACGAGGAATGGCTACACCTTC,-,TRBJ1-2,TRBV19,few
CASSSHLRQQGSYEQYF,TGTGCCAGTAGTTCGCATCTCCGCCAGCAGGGCTCCTACGAGCAGTACTTC,-,TRBJ2-7,TRBV19,-
CASSRRQGSQAFF,TGTGCCAGCAGCAGAAGACAGGGAAGTCAGGCTTTCTTT,TRBD1,TRBJ1-1,TRBV7-8,-
CASSVVGRGTGELFF,TGTGCCAGCAGCGTAGTCGGGAGGGGGACCGGGGAGCTGTTTTTT,TRBD2,TRBJ2-2,TRBV9,-
CASSPSSGSASQWGLRQYF,TGTGCCAGTAGTCCCAGTAGCGGGAGCGCATCCCAATGGGGGTTACGGCAGTACTTC,TRBD2,TRBJ2-7,TRBV19,-
CASRRTGKLSYEQYF,TGTGCCAGCAGACGGACAGGAAAGCTCTCCTACGAGCAGTACTTC,TRBD1,TRBJ2-7,TRBV28,once
CAWSVGPPGQGETQYF,TGTGCCTGGAGTGTAGGCCCGCCAGGGCAAGGGGAGACCCAGTACTTC,-,TRBJ2-5,TRBV30,-
CASSLQTGHTGELFF,TGTGCCAGCAGCTTACAAACGGGGCACACCGGGGAGCTGTTTTTT,-,TRBJ2-2,TRBV7-9,few
CASSLGLGDTQYF,TGTGCCAGCAGCTTAGGACTCGGAGATACGCAGTATTTT,-,TRBJ2-3,TRBV11-1,-
CASSDLGNTIYF,TGTGCCAGCAGTGACCTTGGAAACACCATATATTTT,-,TRBJ1-3,TRBV2,-
CASSARDGAYEQYF,TGTGCCAGCAGTGCTCGAGACGGAGCCTACGAGCAGTACTTC,-,TRBJ2-7,TRBV2,-
CASSLLFIVLADQDGPYNEQFF,TGTGCCAGCAGCTTACTATTTATTGTACTAGCGGACCAAGACGGCCCATACAATGAGCAGTTCTTC,TRBD2,TRBJ2-1,TRBV7-8,few
CASSVPTGRDIQYF,TGTGCCAGCAGTGTCCCGACAGGGAGGGACATTCAGTACTTC,-,TRBJ2-4,TRBV28,once
CATSDNTGGGQPQHF,TGTGCCACCAGTGATAACACAGGGGGCGGTCAGCCCCAGCATTTT,TRBD1,TRBJ1-5,TRBV24-1,many
CASSPRRNTGELFF,TGTGCCAGCAGTCCCCGAAGGAACACCGGGGAGCTGTTTTTT,-,TRBJ2-2,TRBV27,-
CASSGDPSDTQYF,TGTGCCAGCTCAGGGGACCCCTCGGATACGCAGTATTTT,-,TRBJ2-3,TRBV18,-
CASSLGMYQETQYF,TGTGCCAGCAGCTTAGGGATGTACCAAGAGACCCAGTACTTC,-,TRBJ2-5,TRBV7-2,few
CSVEYGQGRRHSPLHF,TGCAGCGTTGAATACGGGCAGGGAAGGAGGCATTCACCCCTCCACTTT,-,TRBJ1-6,TRBV29-1,-
CSVERGQNTGELFF,TGCAGCGTTGAACGGGGACAGAACACCGGGGAGCTGTTTTTT,-,TRBJ2-2,TRBV29-1,-
CASSRFGEDRYTF,TGTGCCAGCAGTCGCTTCGGGGAGGATCGCTACACCTTC,-,TRBJ1-2,TRBV6-5,few
CASSLDRGYGYTF,TGCGCCAGCAGCTTGGACAGGGGGTATGGCTACACCTTC,TRBD1,TRBJ1-2,TRBV5-1,-
CASSPSYGTGGYTF,TGTGCCAGCAGCCCCAGCTACGGGACAGGGGGCTACACCTTC,TRBD1,TRBJ1-2,TRBV27,-
CASSLNQASTDTQYF,TGTGCCAGCAGCTTAAATCAGGCTAGCACAGATACGCAGTATTTT,-,TRBJ2-3,TRBV5-4,-
CASSYSSGSPLHF,TGTGCCAGCAGTTACTCGTCCGGTTCACCCCTCCACTTT,-,TRBJ1-6,TRBV6-5,-
CASSQDRVSQGLGSPLHF,TGCGCCAGCAGCCAAGATCGGGTTTCCCAGGGATTGGGTTCACCCCTCCACTTT,-,TRBJ1-6,TRBV4-3,many
CASSLIPEGEAFF,TGCGCCAGCAGCCTAATTCCCGAGGGTGAGGCTTTCTTT,-,TRBJ1-1,TRBV5-1,once
CAWRSGQSSYNSPLHF,TGTGCCTGGAGGTCCGGACAGAGCTCCTATAATTCACCCCTCCACTTT,-,TRBJ1-6,TRBV30,-
CASSRRTSGGFTDTQYF,TGTGCCAGCAGCAGAAGGACTAGCGGGGGGTTCACAGATACGCAGTATTTT,TRBD2,TRBJ2-3,TRBV5-4,-
CASSITGGRRGSYNEQFF,TGTGCCAGTAGTATAACCGGGGGCAGGCGCGGCTCCTACAATGAGCAGTTCTTC,-,TRBJ2-1,TRBV19,-
CASSLVGEEGYTF,TGCGCCAGCAGCTTGGTGGGGGAGGAGGGCTACACCTTC,-,TRBJ1-2,TRBV5-1,-
CASSLGQGTYYGYTF,TGTGCCAGCAGTTTAGGGCAGGGGACCTACTATGGCTACACCTTC,-,TRBJ1-2,TRBV27,-
CASSYARGSGGAYEQFF,TGTGCCAGCAGTTATGCCCGAGGTAGCGGGGGGGCATATGAGCAGTTCTTC,TRBD2,TRBJ2-1,TRBV6-2/TRBV6-3,-
CASSLGRGVPSYEQYF,TGTGCCAGCAGCTTAGGTCGCGGGGTCCCCTCCTACGAGCAGTACTTC,-,TRBJ2-7,TRBV7-9,-
CASSKGWPQDYEQYF,TGTGCCAGCAGCAAAGGTTGGCCCCAAGACTACGAGCAGTACTTC,-,TRBJ2-7,TRBV21-1,-
CASSPTGGLAGGLNEQFF,TGTGCCAGCAGTCCTACGGGGGGACTAGCGGGAGGTCTCAATGAGCAGTTCTTC,TRBD2,TRBJ2-1,TRBV6-6,-
CASSSTGREGKITEAFF,TGTGCCAGTAGTTCGACAGGGCGGGAGGGGAAAATCACTGAAGCTTTCTTT,TRBD1,TRBJ1-1,TRBV19,-
CASSDDRGRTEAFF,TGTGCCAGCAGTGACGACAGGGGACGAACTGAAGCTTTCTTT,TRBD1,TRBJ1-1,TRBV6-2/TRBV6-3,-
CASSLTLGQETQYF,TGTGCCAGCAGCTTGACGCTAGGCCAAGAGACCCAGTACTTC,-,TRBJ2-5,TRBV5-4,once
CASSQEIGREGTEAFF,TGTGCCAGCAGCCAAGAGATTGGTCGGGAAGGCACTGAAGCTTTCTTT,-,TRBJ1-1,TRBV4-2,-
CAWSRGHSPLHF,TGTGCCTGGAGCAGGGGGCATTCACCCCTCCACTTT,TRBD1,TRBJ1-6,TRBV30,-
CASSLFWGDINTEAFF,TGTGCCAGCAGTTTATTCTGGGGGGACATCAACACTGAAGCTTTCTTT,-,TRBJ1-1,TRBV27,-
CASSFPSLEGLTDTQYF,TGTGCCAGCAGCTTCCCAAGTCTTGAGGGGCTCACAGATACGCAGTATTTT,-,TRBJ2-3,TRBV5-6,-
CASSSRATGSNTGELFF,TGTGCCAGCAGCTCAAGGGCAACGGGTTCGAACACCGGGGAGCTGTTTTTT,-,TRBJ2-2,TRBV13,-
CAISESMARPTEAFF,TGTGCCATCAGTGAGTCAATGGCACGCCCCACTGAAGCTTTCTTT,-,TRBJ1-1,TRBV10-3,-